The T cell receptor (beta chain) described here comes from a study of T-cell reconstitution after alpha-beta-depleted transplantation in children. Researchers prepared the TCRbeta library using unique molecular identifiers, the study reports. TCRdb reprocessed the PCR reads with MiXCR, giving one entry per CDR3 protein. The table lists over 85,000 distinct CDR3 sequences, under 7% of them singletons. Germline V gene sequence: CDR1 MDHEN, CDR2 SYDVKM. This CDR3 is built from 16 residues. With 5 bases clipped from V and 3 bases from J, the junction kept 4 bases outside the gene matches. Study findings and constraints: Some patients showed high day-60 TCRbeta diversity, which derived from surviving recipient T cells and thymic progenitors. One year post-transplant, T-cell counts and diversity were largely derived from T cells produced anew. Several hundred expanded graft clones reportedly were the source of alpha-beta T cells about two months after transplant.

This clonotype was seen ten or more times. What it binds is not known. Sample: PBMCs, mostly from graft donor cells, taken 60 days after TCRalphabeta/CD19-depleted stem cell transplant. The sequence derives from a female patient aged 2-10 years who had a stem cell transplant for Fanconi anemia, so the T cells may come from the graft donor. The rearrangement links TRBV28 to TRBJ2-1; 13 positions agree with TRBD2. The CDR3 reads CASSPWTSGSYNEQFF. CDR3 nucleotides: TGTGCCAGCAGTCCATGGACTAGCGGGAGCTACAATGAGCAGTTCTTC.